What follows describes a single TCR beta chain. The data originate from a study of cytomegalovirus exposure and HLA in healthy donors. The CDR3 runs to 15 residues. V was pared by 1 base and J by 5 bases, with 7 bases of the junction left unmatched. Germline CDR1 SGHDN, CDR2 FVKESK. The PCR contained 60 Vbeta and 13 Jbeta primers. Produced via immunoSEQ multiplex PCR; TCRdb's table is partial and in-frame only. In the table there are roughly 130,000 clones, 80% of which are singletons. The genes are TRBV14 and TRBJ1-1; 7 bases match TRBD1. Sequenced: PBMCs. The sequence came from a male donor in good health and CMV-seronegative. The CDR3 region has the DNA TGTGCCAGCAGCCAAGTCACAGGGGTATGGACTGAAGCTTTCTTT. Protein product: CASSQVTGVWTEAFF.